This TCR beta chain was identified during a study of cytomegalovirus exposure and HLA in healthy donors. Study findings and constraints: Most TCR sequences were uncommon, yet certain public TCRs appeared in many donors. The authors enumerated some 160 TCR beta chains as linked to cytomegalovirus.

A note on this clone: Its antigen remains unidentified.

PCR primers comprised 60 Vbeta and 13 Jbeta primers. Some clones are missing from TCRdb's copy, which holds only in-frame ones; the method was immunoSEQ multiplex PCR. The repertoire table contains some 75,000 clones. V lost 6 bases to trimming and J lost 2 bases, with 14 bases between them. Germline assignment: CDR1 MNHNS and CDR2 SASEGT. The CDR3 consists of 14 residues. The TCR originated in a boy aged 5-17 years in good health and CMV-seronegative. The specimen was PBMCs. This sequence joins TRBV6-1 and TRBJ2-7, with a weak D call TRBD1 (6 bases). The CDR3 region is CASSIQGFTYEQYF. The CDR3 coding sequence is TGTGCCAGCAGCATACAGGGATTCACCTACGAGCAGTACTTC.